This T cell receptor (beta chain) appears in the sequencing data of a study of blood T cells in healthy people across ages. As for the study in general: Researchers report that template switching captured about one barcoded beta molecule per two T cells.

A word on this clonotype: Its antigen remains unknown.

A second PCR, run for about 6 to 12 cycles, used a sample-barcoded 5' primer plus a J-beta primer mix. TCRdb called the 5' RACE reads again in MiXCR, with one record for every CDR3 protein. This repertoire shows 850,000 to 1,000,000 distinct CDR3 sequences, 40% to 60% found once; its top ten account for about an eighth. Regarding the study as a whole: It was the long-lived donors that had more naive CD4+ cells and higher diversity than aged donors.

This CDR3 contains 15 residues. Germline V gives CDR1 SQVTM, CDR2 ANQGSEA. Trimming took off 5 bases at V and 10 bases at J, with 26 bases between the two ends. This clonotype originated in a man in his thirties or forties in good health. The sequenced sample was blood. The rearrangement joins TRBV29-1 to TRBJ1-2; D perhaps matches TRBD1 (6 bases). CDR3 amino acids: CSVYSGTSMGDVYTF. The CDR3 nucleotides read TGCAGCGTTTACTCCGGGACATCAATGGGGGATGTCTACACCTTC.